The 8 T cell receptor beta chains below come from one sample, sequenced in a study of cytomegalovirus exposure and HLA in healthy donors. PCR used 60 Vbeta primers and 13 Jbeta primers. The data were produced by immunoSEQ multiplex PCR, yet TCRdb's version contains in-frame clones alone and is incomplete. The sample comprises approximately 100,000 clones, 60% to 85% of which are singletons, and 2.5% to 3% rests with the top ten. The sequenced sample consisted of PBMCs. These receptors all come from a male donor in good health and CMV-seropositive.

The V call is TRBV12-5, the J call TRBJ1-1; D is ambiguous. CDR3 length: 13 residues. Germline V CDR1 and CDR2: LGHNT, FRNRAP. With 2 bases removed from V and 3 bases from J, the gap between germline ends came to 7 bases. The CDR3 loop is CASGLSGYTEAFF. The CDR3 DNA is TGTGCTAGTGGTTTGAGCGGGTACACTGAAGCTTTCTTT.

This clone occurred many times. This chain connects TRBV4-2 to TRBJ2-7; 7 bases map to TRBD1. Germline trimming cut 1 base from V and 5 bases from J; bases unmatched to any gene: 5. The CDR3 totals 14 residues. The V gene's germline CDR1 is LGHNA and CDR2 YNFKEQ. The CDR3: CASSQATGDNEQYF. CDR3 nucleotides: TGTGCCAGCAGCCAAGCTACAGGGGACAACGAGCAGTACTTC.

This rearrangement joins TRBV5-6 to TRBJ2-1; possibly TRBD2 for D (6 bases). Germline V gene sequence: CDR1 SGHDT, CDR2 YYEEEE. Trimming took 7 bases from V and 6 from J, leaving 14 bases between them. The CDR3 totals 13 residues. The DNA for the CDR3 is TGTGCCAGCGGGCTTGGGGAGGCCAATGAGCAGTTCTTC. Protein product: CASGLGEANEQFF.

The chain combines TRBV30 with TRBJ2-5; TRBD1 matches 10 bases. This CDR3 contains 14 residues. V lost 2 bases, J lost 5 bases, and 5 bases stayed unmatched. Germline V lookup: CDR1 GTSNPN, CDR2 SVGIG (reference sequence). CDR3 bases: TGTGCCTGGAGTCCCGGGACAGGGGTTGAGACCCAGTACTTC. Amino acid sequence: CAWSPGTGVETQYF.

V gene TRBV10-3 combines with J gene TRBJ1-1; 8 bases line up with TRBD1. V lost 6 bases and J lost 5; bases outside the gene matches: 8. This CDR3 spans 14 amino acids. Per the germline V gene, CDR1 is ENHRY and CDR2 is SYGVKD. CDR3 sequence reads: CAIREGQVETEAFF. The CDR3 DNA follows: TGTGCCATCAGAGAGGGACAGGTGGAAACTGAAGCTTTCTTT.

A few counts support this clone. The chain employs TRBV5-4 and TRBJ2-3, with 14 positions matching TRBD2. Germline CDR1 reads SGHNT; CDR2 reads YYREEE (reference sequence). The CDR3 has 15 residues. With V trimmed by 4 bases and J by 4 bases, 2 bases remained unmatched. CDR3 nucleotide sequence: TGTGCCAGCAGCCTGACTAGCGGGGGGGCAGATACGCAGTATTTT. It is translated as CASSLTSGGADTQYF.

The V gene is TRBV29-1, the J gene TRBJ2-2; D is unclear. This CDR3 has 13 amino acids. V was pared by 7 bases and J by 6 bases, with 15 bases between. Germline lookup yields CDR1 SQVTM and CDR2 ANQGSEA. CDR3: CSGQHRSAGELFF. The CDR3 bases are TGCAGCGGGCAACATCGGAGTGCCGGGGAGCTGTTTTTT.

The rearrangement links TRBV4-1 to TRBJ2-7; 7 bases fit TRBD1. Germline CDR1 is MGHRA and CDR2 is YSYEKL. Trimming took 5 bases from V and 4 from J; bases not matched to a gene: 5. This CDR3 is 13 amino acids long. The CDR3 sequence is CASSSGTEYEQYF. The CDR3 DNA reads TGCGCCAGCAGCTCCGGGACAGAGTACGAGCAGTACTTC.